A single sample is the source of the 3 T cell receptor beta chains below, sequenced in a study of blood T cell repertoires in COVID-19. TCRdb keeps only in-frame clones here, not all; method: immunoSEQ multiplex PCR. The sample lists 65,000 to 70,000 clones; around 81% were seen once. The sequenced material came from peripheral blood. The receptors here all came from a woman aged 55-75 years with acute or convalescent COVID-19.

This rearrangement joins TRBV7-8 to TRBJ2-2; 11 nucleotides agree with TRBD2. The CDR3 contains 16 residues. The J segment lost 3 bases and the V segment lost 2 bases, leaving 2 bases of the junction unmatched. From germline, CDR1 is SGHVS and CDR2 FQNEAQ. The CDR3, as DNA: TGTGCCAGCAGCTTACGGACTAGCGGGTACACCGGGGAGCTGTTTTTT. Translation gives CASSLRTSGYTGELFF.

The CDR3, as DNA: TGTGCCAGCAAAGGCAGGGCAGGGGAAAAACTGTTTTTT. Its translation is CASKGRAGEKLFF. The chain recombines TRBV3-1 (or the pseudogene TRBV3-2) with TRBJ1-4; possibly TRBD1 for D (5 bases). V lost 7 bases and J 8 bases, leaving 14 bases between the germline ends. CDR3 length equals 13 residues. The V gene's germline CDR1 is LGHDT and CDR2 YNNKEL (reference sequence).

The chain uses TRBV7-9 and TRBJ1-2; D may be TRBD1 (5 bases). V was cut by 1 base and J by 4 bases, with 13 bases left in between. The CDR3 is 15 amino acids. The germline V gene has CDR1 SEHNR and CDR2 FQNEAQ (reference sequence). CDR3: CASSLEGRASYGYTF. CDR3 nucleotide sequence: TGTGCCAGCAGCTTAGAGGGCAGGGCAAGCTATGGCTACACCTTC.